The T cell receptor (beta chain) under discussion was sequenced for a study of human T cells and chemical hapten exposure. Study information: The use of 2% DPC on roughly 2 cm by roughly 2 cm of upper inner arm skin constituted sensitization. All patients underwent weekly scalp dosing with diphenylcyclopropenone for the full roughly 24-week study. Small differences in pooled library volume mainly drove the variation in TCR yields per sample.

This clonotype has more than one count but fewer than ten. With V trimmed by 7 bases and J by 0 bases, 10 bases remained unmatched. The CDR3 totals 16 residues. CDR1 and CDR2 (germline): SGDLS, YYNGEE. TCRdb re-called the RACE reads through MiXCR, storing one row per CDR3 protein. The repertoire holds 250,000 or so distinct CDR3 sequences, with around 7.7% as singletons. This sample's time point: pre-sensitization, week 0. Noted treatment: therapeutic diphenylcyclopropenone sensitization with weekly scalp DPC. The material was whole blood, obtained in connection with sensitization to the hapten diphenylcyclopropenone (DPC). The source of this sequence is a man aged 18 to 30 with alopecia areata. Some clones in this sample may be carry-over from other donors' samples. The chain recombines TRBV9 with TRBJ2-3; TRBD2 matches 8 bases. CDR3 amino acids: CASSRAGGPSTDTQYF. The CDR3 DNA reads TGTGCCAGCTCAAGGGCGGGGGGCCCTAGCACAGATACGCAGTATTTT.